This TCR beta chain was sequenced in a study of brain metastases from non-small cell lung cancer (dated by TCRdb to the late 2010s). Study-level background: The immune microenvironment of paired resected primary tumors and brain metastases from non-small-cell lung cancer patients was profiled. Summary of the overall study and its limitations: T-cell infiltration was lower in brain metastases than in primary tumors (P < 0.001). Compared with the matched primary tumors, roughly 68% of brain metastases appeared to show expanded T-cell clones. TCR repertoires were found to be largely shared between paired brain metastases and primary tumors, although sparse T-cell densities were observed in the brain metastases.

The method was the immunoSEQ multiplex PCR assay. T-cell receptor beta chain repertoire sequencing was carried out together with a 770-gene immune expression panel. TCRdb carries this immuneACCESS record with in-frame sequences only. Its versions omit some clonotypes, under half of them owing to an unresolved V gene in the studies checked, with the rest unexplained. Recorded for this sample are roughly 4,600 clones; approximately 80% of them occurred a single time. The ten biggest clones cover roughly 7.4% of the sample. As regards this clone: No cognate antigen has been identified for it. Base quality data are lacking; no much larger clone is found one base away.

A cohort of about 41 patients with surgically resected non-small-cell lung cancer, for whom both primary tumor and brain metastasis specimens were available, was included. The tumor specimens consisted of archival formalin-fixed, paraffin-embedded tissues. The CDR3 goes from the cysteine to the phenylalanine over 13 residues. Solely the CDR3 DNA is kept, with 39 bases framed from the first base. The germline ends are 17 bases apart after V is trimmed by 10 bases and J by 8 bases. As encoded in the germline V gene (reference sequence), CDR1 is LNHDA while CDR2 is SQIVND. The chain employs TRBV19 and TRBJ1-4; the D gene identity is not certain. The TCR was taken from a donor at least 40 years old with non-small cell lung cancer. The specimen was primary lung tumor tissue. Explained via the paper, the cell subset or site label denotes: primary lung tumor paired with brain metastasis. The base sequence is TGTGCCACCCGGGAAGACCCCCGGGAAAAACTGTTTTTT. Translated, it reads CATREDPREKLFF.